These 10 T cell receptor beta chains were sequenced from one sample in a study of neurological immune-mediated disorders. TCRdb itself ran the 5' RACE reads through MiXCR, one entry per CDR3 protein. In the table there are about 58,000 distinct CDR3 sequences, 3% to 4% of which are singletons. Sequenced: PBMCs. The receptors derive from a woman aged 55-69 years with multiple sclerosis.

In this sample, this clonotype turned up many times. This sequence joins TRBV5-1 and TRBJ2-7; weak D call: TRBD1 (6 bases). V dropped 2 bases and J dropped 4 bases, with 10 bases sitting between them. The CDR3 contains 13 residues. Germline CDR1 SGHRS, CDR2 YFSETQ. CDR3 protein: CASSFGTLYEQYF. DNA for the CDR3: TGCGCCAGCAGCTTCGGGACATTATACGAGCAGTACTTC.

This clonotype was seen at least ten times. The chain couples TRBV15 to TRBJ1-6; D gene ambiguous. The V and J ends lost 0 bases and 8 bases respectively, with 8 bases between them. Per the germline V gene, CDR1 is LNHNV and CDR2 is YYDKDF (reference sequence). This CDR3 contains 14 residues. CDR3 sequence: CATSREREYSPLHF. The DNA for the CDR3 is TGTGCCACCAGCAGAGAACGGGAGTATTCACCCCTCCACTTT.

This clonotype was seen many times. The CDR3 DNA follows: TGCGCCAGCAGCGCTGAAATACACTACTCCTACAATGAGCAGTTCTTC. This codes for CASSAEIHYSYNEQFF. The chain combines TRBV5-1 with TRBJ2-1, with D uncertain. Germline CDR1 SGHRS, CDR2 YFSETQ. V was trimmed by 4 bases and J by 0 bases, leaving 14 bases between them. The CDR3 is made up of 16 amino acids.

There are many counts of this clonotype. J is TRBJ2-3 and V is TRBV7-8; no reliable D call. Deletions cut 3 bases from V and 1 base from J, with 11 bases between. This CDR3 has 15 residues. The germline V gene has CDR1 SGHVS and CDR2 FQNEAQ. For the CDR3, the DNA is TGTGCCAGCAGCTTGCTTCAGCCCGGCACAGATACGCAGTATTTT. Its protein is CASSLLQPGTDTQYF.

This clonotype has ten or more counts. This chain joins TRBV5-1 and TRBJ2-2; D is unclear. With 3 bases removed from V and 0 bases from J, the gap between germline ends came to 6 bases. This CDR3 contains 14 residues. CDR1 and CDR2 (germline): SGHRS, YFSETQ. The CDR3, as DNA: TGCGCCAGCAGCTACCGGACGAACACCGGGGAGCTGTTTTTT. This sequence encodes CASSYRTNTGELFF. The full variable domain, completed using reference TRBV5-1 and TRBJ2-2, is KAGVTQTPRYLIKTRGQQVTLSCSPISGHRSVSWYQQTPGQGLQFLFEYFSETQRNKGNFPGRFSGRQFSNSRSEMNVSTLELGDSALYLCASSYRTNTGELFFGEGSRLTVL.

There are many counts of this clonotype. The rearrangement links TRBV5-6 to TRBJ1-1; D is uncertain. This CDR3 has 13 amino acids. Germline CDR1 and CDR2: SGHDT and YYEEEE. Trimming removed 2 bases at V and 5 bases at J, with 10 bases between. The CDR3, as DNA: TGTGCCAGCAGCTTTAAGAGCGGTACTGAAGCTTTCTTT. Its translation is CASSFKSGTEAFF.

At least ten counts were recorded for this clonotype. V gene TRBV6-5 combines with J gene TRBJ1-6, with D unclear. The germline V gene encodes CDR1 MNHEY and CDR2 SVGAGI. The CDR3 runs 12 residues. V dropped 3 bases and J dropped 10 bases, with 7 bases sitting between them. The CDR3 DNA is TGTGCCAGCAGTTATGGGAACTCACCCCTCCACTTT. Amino acid sequence: CASSYGNSPLHF.

This clonotype was seen ten or more times. The chain links TRBV5-1 to TRBJ2-5; 10 bases are shared with TRBD1. CDR3 length: 14 amino acids. Trimming cost V 4 bases and J 5 bases; bases outside gene matches: 5. Per germline, CDR1 SGHRS and CDR2 YFSETQ. The CDR3 bases are TGCGCCAGCAGCCTTGACAGGGGGCAGGAGACCCAGTACTTC. Protein product: CASSLDRGQETQYF.

This clonotype was counted ten times or more. V usage is TRBV20-1 and J usage is TRBJ2-7, with a tentative D call TRBD2 (6 bases). Germline CDR1 DFQATT, CDR2 SNEGSKA (reference sequence). The V end lost 6 bases, the J end lost 4 bases, and 22 bases lay between the germline ends. This CDR3 region has 15 residues. CDR3 in amino acids: CSAHRKAGLGYEQYF. The CDR3 bases are TGCAGTGCCCATCGGAAAGCGGGCCTAGGATACGAGCAGTACTTC.

This clonotype was counted at least ten times. The gene calls are TRBV28 and TRBJ1-2; 7 positions match TRBD1. This CDR3 region has 14 residues. Per the germline V gene, CDR1 is MDHEN and CDR2 is SYDVKM. After removal of 3 bases from V and 5 bases from J, the junction contained 6 bases not matched to a gene. CDR3 loop: CASSLEGAGYGYTF. The CDR3 DNA is TGTGCCAGCAGTTTGGAGGGGGCAGGTTATGGCTACACCTTC.